This TCR beta chain was identified in a study of T cell responses to AZD1222 COVID-19 vaccine. The assay was immunoSEQ multiplex PCR, and TCRdb's table has in-frame clones only and misses some. The table lists around 150,000 clones, 80% to 95% of them singletons. About this clone itself: Its specificity is not known.

Trimming shortened V by 4 bases and J by 0 bases, and 8 bases separated the two germline ends. This CDR3 has 14 residues. Findings of the study overall: Clonal diversity was possibly underestimated, and the donors were mostly white British, with more females. Repertoires were sampled only after the peak T cell response. A reported finding is that nearly half of spike-specific TCRs target unmutated variant regions. Just a handful of people given AZD1222 tested seropositive at baseline.

This clonotype was sampled from an adult who received the AZD1222 COVID-19 vaccine. Sequences were derived from peripheral blood, sampled 28 days after the second AZD1222 dose. This chain links TRBV23-1 with TRBJ2-3; D gene ambiguous. TRBV23-1 counts as an open reading frame of uncertain function. The CDR3 here is CASSRVESTDTQYF. The CDR3 nucleotides are TGCGCCAGCAGTCGGGTAGAAAGCACAGATACGCAGTATTTT.